The 20 T cell receptor beta chains reported below all come from one sample, sequenced in a study of OX40 agonist ivuxolimab in advanced cancers. Assay used: immunoSEQ multiplex PCR; TCRdb lists only in-frame clones, some missing. Of 100,000 or so clones in the sample, approximately 90% were seen once. The sample consisted of CD4+ or CD8+ T cells sorted from blood, taken in a trial of the OX40 agonist ivuxolimab. Every receptor here comes from an adult with an advanced solid tumor such as melanoma, head and neck, liver or kidney cancer.

The chain uses TRBV11-2 and TRBJ2-1; a weak D match, TRBD1 (6 bases). This CDR3 region has 15 residues. The V gene's germline CDR1 is SGHAT and CDR2 FQNNGV. V was pared by 1 base and J by 8 bases, with 15 bases between. The CDR3, as DNA: TGTGCCAGCAGCTTAGGATCAGGGGCCGGGGATGAGCAGTTCTTC. It codes for CASSLGSGAGDEQFF.

The chain recombines TRBV5-1 with TRBJ2-5, with a possible D match to TRBD1 (5 bases). V was clipped by 0 bases and J by 5 bases, with 8 bases between them. The germline gives CDR1 SGHRS, CDR2 YFSETQ. This CDR3 is built from 13 residues. The CDR3: CASSLAGWETQYF. In nucleotides, the CDR3 is TGCGCCAGCAGCTTGGCAGGGTGGGAGACCCAGTACTTC. Supplemented by reference TRBV5-1 and TRBJ2-5, the full variable domain reads KAGVTQTPRYLIKTRGQQVTLSCSPISGHRSVSWYQQTPGQGLQFLFEYFSETQRNKGNFPGRFSGRQFSNSRSEMNVSTLELGDSALYLCASSLAGWETQYFGPGTRLLVL.

The rearrangement joins TRBV7-9 to TRBJ2-5; a weak D match, TRBD1 (5 bases). Germline V gives CDR1 SEHNR, CDR2 FQNEAQ (reference sequence). Between the trimmed V and J ends, which lost 5 bases and 2 bases, there was a span of 12 bases. This CDR3 has 14 amino acids. The CDR3 bases are TGTGCCAGCAGCCCTGGACAAGTACAAGAGACCCAGTACTTC. Translation gives CASSPGQVQETQYF.

The chain links TRBV5-4 to TRBJ1-2; D remains ambiguous. The CDR3 sequence is 12 residues long. Trimming cost V 0 bases and J 4 bases, with 4 bases left between them. Germline CDR1 is SGHNT and CDR2 is YYREEE (reference sequence). In DNA form, the CDR3 reads TGTGCCAGCAGCTTGGACAGCTATGGCTACACCTTC. This codes for CASSLDSYGYTF.

This clone was detected a few times. The rearrangement links TRBV5-1 to TRBJ2-3; D may be TRBD1 (7 bases). CDR3 length: 14 amino acids. Germline CDR1 SGHRS, CDR2 YFSETQ. Trimming took 3 bases from V and 4 from J, leaving 12 bases between them. CDR3 amino acids: CASSSRGVADTQYF. For the CDR3, the DNA is TGCGCCAGCAGCTCCAGGGGGGTGGCAGATACGCAGTATTTT.

The J gene is TRBJ2-2, the V gene TRBV4-1; 7 bases are a match to TRBD1. This CDR3 is built from 17 residues. The junction had 10 bases not matched to a gene; V was cut back by 0 bases and J by 6 bases. CDR1 MGHRA and CDR2 YSYEKL come from the germline V gene. In DNA form, the CDR3 reads TGCGCCAGCAGCCAAGATCCGGCCGACAGGGTTCCCGGGGAGCTGTTTTTT. Protein: CASSQDPADRVPGELFF.

The genes are TRBV7-3 and TRBJ2-5; no firm D call. Between the trimmed V and J ends, which lost 4 bases and 3 bases, there was a span of 9 bases. CDR1 and CDR2 (germline): SGHTA, FQGTGA. The CDR3 totals 13 residues. The CDR3 DNA reads TGTGCCAGCAGCTACGGGTCAGAAGAGACCCAGTACTTC. Residues: CASSYGSEETQYF. Full variable domain (missing parts from reference TRBV7-3 and TRBJ2-5): GAGVSQTPSNKVTEKGKYVELRCDPISGHTALYWYRQSLGQGPEFLIYFQGTGAADDSGLPNDRFFAVRPEGSVSTLKIQRTERGDSAVYLCASSYGSEETQYFGPGTRLLVL.

This clone appeared once. The genes are TRBV9 and TRBJ1-6, with D unresolved. Trimming cost V 0 bases and J 0 bases, with 7 bases left between them. The CDR3 loop spans 16 amino acids. From germline, CDR1 is SGDLS and CDR2 YYNGEE. This CDR3 reads CASSVGWSSYNSPLHF. The CDR3 DNA follows: TGTGCCAGCAGCGTAGGCTGGAGCTCCTATAATTCACCCCTCCACTTT.

The V gene is TRBV9, the J gene TRBJ1-2; 11 nucleotides match TRBD1. Trimming removed 0 bases from V and 4 bases from J; junction bases left unmatched: 5. The CDR3 is 16 residues long. Germline V lookup: CDR1 SGDLS, CDR2 YYNGEE. The CDR3 reads CASSVAGTGGIYGYTF. The DNA for the CDR3 is TGTGCCAGCAGCGTAGCCGGGACAGGGGGTATCTATGGCTACACCTTC.

The rearrangement links TRBV7-3 to TRBJ2-7, with 10 bases fitting TRBD2. The CDR3 has 15 amino acids. V dropped 2 bases and J dropped 0; count of bases not matched to a gene: 1. CDR1 and CDR2 (germline): SGHTA, FQGTGA. CDR3 protein: CASSLLAGASYEQYF. Written as DNA, the CDR3 is TGTGCCAGCAGCTTACTAGCGGGGGCCTCCTACGAGCAGTACTTC.

The CDR3 nucleotides are TGTGCCAGCACCCCACACCCAACGAACACTGAAGCTTTCTTT. Translated, it gives CASTPHPTNTEAFF. The chain has TRBV28 and TRBJ1-1, with D unresolved. Per the germline V gene, CDR1 is MDHEN and CDR2 is SYDVKM. The CDR3 spans 14 residues. Trimming took 7 bases from V and 1 from J, leaving 13 bases between them.

V is TRBV10-3 and J is TRBJ2-7, with D possibly being TRBD1 (6 bases). With 4 bases removed from V and 2 bases from J, the gap between germline ends came to 6 bases. This CDR3 region has 12 residues. Germline V gene data show CDR1 as ENHRY and CDR2 as SYGVKD. The CDR3, as DNA: TGTGCCATCAGTGGGGACACCTACGAGCAGTACTTC. Its protein product is CAISGDTYEQYF.

Remarks on this clone: An end of the junction differs from the germline gene, which may be a read error. CDR3 DNA sequence: TGTGCCAGCAGCTTAGCGGGAGGGGGTATGCTCTTC. It specifies CASSLAGGGMLF. V usage is TRBV7-6 and J usage is TRBJ2-7, with D perhaps TRBD2 (7 bases). The CDR3 runs to 12 residues. Germline V lookup: CDR1 SGHVS, CDR2 FNYEAQ.

This chain links TRBV15 with TRBJ2-1, with a possible D match to TRBD1 (6 bases). Germline CDR1 LNHNV, CDR2 YYDKDF (reference sequence). The CDR3 has 13 amino acids. Trimming removed 2 bases at V and 7 bases at J, with 9 bases between. CDR3 sequence: CATSRSQGNEQFF. In DNA, the CDR3 is TGTGCCACCAGCAGAAGTCAGGGGAATGAGCAGTTCTTC.

The V call is TRBV28, the J call TRBJ2-5; 13 bases match TRBD2. Per germline, CDR1 MDHEN and CDR2 SYDVKM. This CDR3 is 15 amino acids long. After removal of 5 bases from V and 5 bases from J, the junction contained 5 bases not matched to a gene. CDR3 residues: CASSRTSGSSETQYF. As DNA, the CDR3 is TGTGCCAGCAGTAGGACTAGCGGGAGTAGCGAGACCCAGTACTTC.

The chain combines TRBV27 with TRBJ2-7; D is undetermined. CDR3 length equals 14 residues. V was trimmed by 6 bases and J by 0 bases, leaving 12 bases between them. Germline V gene sequence: CDR1 MNHEY, CDR2 SMNVEV (reference sequence). CDR3 in amino acids: CASRPTFSSYEQYF. For the CDR3, the DNA is TGTGCCAGCAGACCGACATTTAGCTCCTACGAGCAGTACTTC.

The chain has TRBV7-2 and TRBJ1-1; D perhaps matches TRBD1 (5 bases). The CDR3 is made up of 15 amino acids. V lost 4 bases, J lost 1 base, and 13 bases lay in between. Germline assignment: CDR1 SGHTA and CDR2 FQGNSA. The CDR3 region is CASSSLGRGNTEAFF. DNA for the CDR3: TGTGCCAGCAGCTCCCTCGGGAGGGGGAACACTGAAGCTTTCTTT.

The chain recombines TRBV19 with TRBJ1-5; TRBD1 agrees at 9 bases. The V and J ends lost 2 bases and 6 bases, in that order; junction bases with no gene match: 11. The CDR3 has 17 residues. Germline loops: CDR1 LNHDA, CDR2 SQIVND (reference sequence). In nucleotides, the CDR3 is TGTGCCAGTAGTATACTCTCTGCGGGACAGGGATTTCAGCCCCAGCATTTT. It encodes CASSILSAGQGFQPQHF.

The genes are TRBV6-5 and TRBJ1-1; D gene uncertain. Germline V gene lookup returns CDR1 MNHEY and CDR2 SVGAGI. The V gene lost 10 bases and the J gene lost 2 bases, with 17 bases spanning the gap. This CDR3 contains 14 residues. The DNA for the CDR3 is TGTGCCACCCAAAGGCATAGGACTAACACTGAAGCTTTCTTT. Translation: CATQRHRTNTEAFF.

The V gene is TRBV18, the J gene TRBJ1-1, with a weak D call TRBD1 (5 bases). This CDR3 region has 18 residues. Trimming left V 2 bases short and J 4 bases short, with 23 bases between. Germline lookup yields CDR1 KGHSH and CDR2 LQKENI. As DNA, the CDR3 is TGTGCCAGCTCACCAACAGTGCAAAGGGGCTCGGGGAGCACTGAAGCTTTCTTT. This translates into CASSPTVQRGSGSTEAFF. Combining the CDR3 with reference TRBV18 and TRBJ1-1 gives the whole variable domain NAGVMQNPRHLVRRRGQEARLRCSPMKGHSHVYWYRQLPEEGLKFMVYLQKENIIDESGMPKERFSAEFPKEGPSILRIQQVVRGDSAAYFCASSPTVQRGSGSTEAFFGQGTRLTVV.